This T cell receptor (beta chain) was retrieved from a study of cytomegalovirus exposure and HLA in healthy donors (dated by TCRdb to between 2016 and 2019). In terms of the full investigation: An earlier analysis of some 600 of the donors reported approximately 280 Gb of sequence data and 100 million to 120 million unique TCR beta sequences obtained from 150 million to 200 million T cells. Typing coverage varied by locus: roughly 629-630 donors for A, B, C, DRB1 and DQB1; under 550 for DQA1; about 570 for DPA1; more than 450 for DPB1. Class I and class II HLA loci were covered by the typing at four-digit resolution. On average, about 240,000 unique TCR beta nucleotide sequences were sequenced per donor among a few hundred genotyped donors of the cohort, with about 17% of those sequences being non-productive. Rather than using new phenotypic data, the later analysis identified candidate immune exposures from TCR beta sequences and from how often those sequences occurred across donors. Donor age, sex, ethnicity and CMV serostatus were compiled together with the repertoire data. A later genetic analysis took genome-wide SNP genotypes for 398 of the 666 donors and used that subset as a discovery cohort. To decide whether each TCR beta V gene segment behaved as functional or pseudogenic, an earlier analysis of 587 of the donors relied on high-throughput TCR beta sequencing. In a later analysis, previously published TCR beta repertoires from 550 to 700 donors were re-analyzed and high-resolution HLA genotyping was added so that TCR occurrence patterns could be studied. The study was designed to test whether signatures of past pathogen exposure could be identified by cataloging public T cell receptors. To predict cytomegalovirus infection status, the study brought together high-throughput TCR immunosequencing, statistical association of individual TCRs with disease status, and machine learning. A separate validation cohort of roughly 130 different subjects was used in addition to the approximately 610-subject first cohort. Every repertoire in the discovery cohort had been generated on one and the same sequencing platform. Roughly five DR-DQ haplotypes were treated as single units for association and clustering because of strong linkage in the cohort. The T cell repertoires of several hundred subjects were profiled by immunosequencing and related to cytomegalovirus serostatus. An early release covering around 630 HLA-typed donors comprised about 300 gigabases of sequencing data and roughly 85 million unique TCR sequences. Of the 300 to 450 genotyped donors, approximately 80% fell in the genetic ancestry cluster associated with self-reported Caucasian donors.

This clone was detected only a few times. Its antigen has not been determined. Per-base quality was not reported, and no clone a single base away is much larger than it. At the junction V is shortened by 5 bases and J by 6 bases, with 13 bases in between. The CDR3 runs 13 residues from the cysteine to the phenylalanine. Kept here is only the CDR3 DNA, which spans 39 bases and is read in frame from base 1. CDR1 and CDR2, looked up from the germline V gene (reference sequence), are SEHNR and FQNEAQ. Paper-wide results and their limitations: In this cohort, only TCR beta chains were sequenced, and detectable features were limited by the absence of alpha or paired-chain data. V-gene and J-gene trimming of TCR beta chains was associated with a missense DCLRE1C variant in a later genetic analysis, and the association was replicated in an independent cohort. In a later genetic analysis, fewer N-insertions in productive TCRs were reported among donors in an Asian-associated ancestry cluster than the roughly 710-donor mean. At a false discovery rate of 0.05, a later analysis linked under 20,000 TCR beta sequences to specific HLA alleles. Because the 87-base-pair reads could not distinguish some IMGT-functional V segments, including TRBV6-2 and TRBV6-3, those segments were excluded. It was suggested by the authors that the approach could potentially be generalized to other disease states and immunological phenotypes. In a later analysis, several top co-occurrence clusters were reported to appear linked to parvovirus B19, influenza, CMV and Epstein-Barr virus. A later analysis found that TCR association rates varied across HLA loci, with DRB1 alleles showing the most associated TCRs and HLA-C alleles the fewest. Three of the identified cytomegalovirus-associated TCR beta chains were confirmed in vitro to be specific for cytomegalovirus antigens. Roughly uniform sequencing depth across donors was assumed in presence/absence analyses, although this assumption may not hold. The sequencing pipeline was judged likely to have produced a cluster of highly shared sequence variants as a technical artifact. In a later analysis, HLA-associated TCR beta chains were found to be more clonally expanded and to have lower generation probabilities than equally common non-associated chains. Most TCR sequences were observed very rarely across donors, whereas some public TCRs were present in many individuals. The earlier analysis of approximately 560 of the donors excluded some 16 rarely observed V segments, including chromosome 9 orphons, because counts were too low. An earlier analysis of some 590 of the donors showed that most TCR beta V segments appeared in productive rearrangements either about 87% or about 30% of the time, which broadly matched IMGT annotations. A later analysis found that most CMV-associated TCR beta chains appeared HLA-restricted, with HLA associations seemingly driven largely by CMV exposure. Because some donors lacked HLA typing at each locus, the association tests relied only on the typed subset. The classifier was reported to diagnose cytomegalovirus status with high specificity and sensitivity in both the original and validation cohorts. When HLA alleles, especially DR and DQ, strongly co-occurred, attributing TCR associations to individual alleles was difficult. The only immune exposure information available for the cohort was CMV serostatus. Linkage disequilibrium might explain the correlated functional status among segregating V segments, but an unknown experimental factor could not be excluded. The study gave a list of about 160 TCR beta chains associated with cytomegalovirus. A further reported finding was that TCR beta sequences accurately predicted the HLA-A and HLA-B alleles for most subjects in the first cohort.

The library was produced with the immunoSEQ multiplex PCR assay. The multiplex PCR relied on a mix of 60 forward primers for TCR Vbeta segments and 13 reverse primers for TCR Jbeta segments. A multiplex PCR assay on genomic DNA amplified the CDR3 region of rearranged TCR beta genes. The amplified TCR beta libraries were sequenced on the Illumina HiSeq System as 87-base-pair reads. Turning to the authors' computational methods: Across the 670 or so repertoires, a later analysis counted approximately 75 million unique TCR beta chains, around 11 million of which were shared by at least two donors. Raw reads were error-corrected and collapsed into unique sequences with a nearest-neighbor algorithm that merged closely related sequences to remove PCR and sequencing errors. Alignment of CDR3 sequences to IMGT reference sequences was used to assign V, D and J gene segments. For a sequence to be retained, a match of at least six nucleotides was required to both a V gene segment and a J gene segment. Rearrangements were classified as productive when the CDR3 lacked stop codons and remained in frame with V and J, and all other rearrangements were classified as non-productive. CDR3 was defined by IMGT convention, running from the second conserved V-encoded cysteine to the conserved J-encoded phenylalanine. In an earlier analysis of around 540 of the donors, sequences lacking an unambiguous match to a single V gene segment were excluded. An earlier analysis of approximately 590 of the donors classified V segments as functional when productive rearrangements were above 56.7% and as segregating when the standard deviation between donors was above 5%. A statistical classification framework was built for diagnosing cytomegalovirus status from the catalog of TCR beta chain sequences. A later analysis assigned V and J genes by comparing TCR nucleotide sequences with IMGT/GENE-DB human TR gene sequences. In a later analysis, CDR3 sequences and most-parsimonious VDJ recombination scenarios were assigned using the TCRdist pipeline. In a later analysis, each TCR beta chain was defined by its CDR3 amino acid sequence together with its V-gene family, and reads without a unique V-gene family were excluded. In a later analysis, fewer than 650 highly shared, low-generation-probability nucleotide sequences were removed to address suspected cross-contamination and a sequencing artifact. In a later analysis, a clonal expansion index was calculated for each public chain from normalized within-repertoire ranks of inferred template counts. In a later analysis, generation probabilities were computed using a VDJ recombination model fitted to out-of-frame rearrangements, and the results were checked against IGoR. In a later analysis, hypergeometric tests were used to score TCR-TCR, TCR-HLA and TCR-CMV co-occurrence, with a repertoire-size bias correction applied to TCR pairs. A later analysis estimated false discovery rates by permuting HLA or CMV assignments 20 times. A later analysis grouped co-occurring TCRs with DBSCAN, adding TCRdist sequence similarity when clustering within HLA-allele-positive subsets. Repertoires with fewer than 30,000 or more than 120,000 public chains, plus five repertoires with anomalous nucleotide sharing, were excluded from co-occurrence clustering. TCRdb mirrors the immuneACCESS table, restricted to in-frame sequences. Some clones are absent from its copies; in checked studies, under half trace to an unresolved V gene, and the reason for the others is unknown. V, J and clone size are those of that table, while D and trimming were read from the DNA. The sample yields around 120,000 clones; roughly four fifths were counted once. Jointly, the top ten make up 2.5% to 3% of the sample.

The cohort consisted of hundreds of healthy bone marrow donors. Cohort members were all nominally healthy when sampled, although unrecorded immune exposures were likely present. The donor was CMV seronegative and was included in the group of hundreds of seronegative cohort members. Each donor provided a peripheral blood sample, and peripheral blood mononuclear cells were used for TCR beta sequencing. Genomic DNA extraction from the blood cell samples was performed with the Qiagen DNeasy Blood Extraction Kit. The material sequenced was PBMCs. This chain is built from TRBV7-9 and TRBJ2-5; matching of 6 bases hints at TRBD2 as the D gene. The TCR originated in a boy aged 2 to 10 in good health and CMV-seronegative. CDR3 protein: CASSLWEVKTQYF. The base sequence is TGTGCCAGCAGCCTCTGGGAGGTAAAGACCCAGTACTTC.